These 23 T cell receptor beta chains were all obtained from the same sample, sequenced in a study of T cell responses to AZD1222 COVID-19 vaccine. Profiling relied on immunoSEQ multiplex PCR, and the TCRdb table lists in-frame clones only, not all of them. The table has 80,000 or so clones, 75% to 95% seen once. This sample comprised peripheral blood, obtained on day 0 of MenACWY control vaccination. Receptors originate from an adult in good health.

J is TRBJ2-1 and V is TRBV12-3 or TRBV12-4, with D uncertain. This CDR3 is built from 13 residues. V lost 8 bases, J lost 6 bases, and 14 bases lay in between. CDR3 protein: CASSVGVSNEQFF. The CDR3 nucleotides read TGTGCCAGCTCCGTTGGCGTTTCCAATGAGCAGTTCTTC.

The CDR3 nucleotides read TGTGCCAGCTCGTATACAGGGGAGGTAATTGGCGAGCAGTACTTC. It specifies CASSYTGEVIGEQYF. V is TRBV6-5 and J is TRBJ2-7; D possibly corresponds to TRBD1 (7 bases). This CDR3 has 15 residues. The germline CDR1 and CDR2 sequences are MNHEY and SVGAGI. Trimming stripped 8 bases from V and 6 bases from J, with 23 bases between.

The CDR3 DNA sequence: TGTGCCATCAGAGCTACGAGCAATGAGCAGTTCTTC. Protein: CAIRATSNEQFF. The V call is TRBV10-3, the J call TRBJ2-1, with unresolved D. V was clipped by 6 bases and J by 6 bases, with 9 bases between them. This CDR3 contains 12 residues. Germline CDR1 and CDR2: ENHRY and SYGVKD.

This chain connects TRBV5-4 to TRBJ2-7; no definite D call. Per germline, CDR1 SGHNT and CDR2 YYREEE (reference sequence). The CDR3 totals 13 residues. Trimming pared 2 bases from V and 3 bases from J, leaving 9 bases between. CDR3 region: CASSLKGFYEQYF. The CDR3 nucleotides read TGTGCCAGCAGCTTAAAGGGTTTCTACGAGCAGTACTTC.

The chain recombines TRBV5-8 with TRBJ2-1; possibly TRBD1 or TRBD2 for D (5 bases each). Germline CDR1 and CDR2: SGHTS and YDEGEE. Trimming left V 4 bases short and J 3 bases short, with 17 bases between. The CDR3 consists of 16 residues. This chain's CDR3 is CASSAPRDGNYNEQFF. CDR3 nucleotides: TGTGCCAGCAGCGCCCCCCGGGACGGGAACTACAATGAGCAGTTCTTC.

The V gene is TRBV4-1, the J gene TRBJ2-7; no firm D call. The CDR3 covers 14 residues. The germline gives CDR1 MGHRA, CDR2 YSYEKL. The V end was cut by 2 bases, the J end by 0 bases, with 8 bases between. The CDR3 sequence is CASSQPLNSYEQYF. As DNA, the CDR3 is TGCGCCAGCAGCCAACCTTTAAACTCCTACGAGCAGTACTTC.

J is TRBJ2-7 and V is TRBV21-1; TRBD1 is the table's D call, not checked against the DNA. TRBV21-1 corresponds to a pseudogene. This CDR3 has 13 amino acids. In DNA form, the CDR3 reads TGTGCCAGCAGCCTACAGAAAAGCTACGAGCAGTACTTC. Translating gives CASSLQKSYEQYF.

This chain uses TRBV25-1 with TRBJ1-4; TRBD1 is a possible D gene (6 bases). The CDR3 has 15 amino acids. Germline CDR1 is MGHDK and CDR2 is SYGVNS. V was cut by 3 bases and J by 3 bases, with 11 bases left in between. CDR3 in amino acids: CASSDPRTANEKLFF. DNA of the CDR3: TGTGCCAGCAGTGATCCCCGGACAGCTAATGAAAAACTGTTTTTT.

The CDR3 DNA sequence: TGTGCCAGCAGCCACCTACAGGGGATACAATCTGGGGCCAACGTCCTGACTTTC. It encodes CASSHLQGIQSGANVLTF. The chain employs TRBV14 and TRBJ2-6; 7 nucleotides line up with TRBD1. Trimming removed 3 bases from V and 1 base from J; junction bases left unmatched: 9. Germline CDR1 SGHDN, CDR2 FVKESK. This CDR3 has 18 amino acids.

The chain joins TRBV6-5 to TRBJ1-5; D is unresolved. The V and J ends lost 0 bases and 6 bases respectively, with 9 bases between them. This CDR3 is built from 14 residues. Germline lookup yields CDR1 MNHEY and CDR2 SVGAGI. The CDR3 bases are TGTGCCAGCAGTTACTCGAGGGTAGGTCAGCCCCAGCATTTT. The encoded protein is CASSYSRVGQPQHF.

V gene TRBV7-9 combines with J gene TRBJ2-7; 7 nucleotides align to TRBD2. CDR3 length: 15 amino acids. With 5 bases clipped from V and 0 bases from J, the junction kept 7 bases outside the gene matches. Germline CDR1 is SEHNR and CDR2 is FQNEAQ (reference sequence). The CDR3 nucleotides are TGTGCCAGCAGCCCCCTAGGGACTATCTCCTACGAGCAGTACTTC. Its translation: CASSPLGTISYEQYF.

The chain joins TRBV19 to TRBJ1-2, with unresolved D. Per the germline V gene, CDR1 is LNHDA and CDR2 is SQIVND (reference sequence). Trimming shortened V by 1 base and J by 6 bases, and 24 bases separated the two germline ends. The CDR3 is made up of 18 amino acids. The CDR3: CASSIVLPHRERQNGYTF. CDR3 bases: TGTGCCAGTAGTATAGTTCTCCCCCACCGGGAGCGCCAAAATGGCTACACCTTC.

The chain is built from TRBV5-5 and TRBJ1-4, with unresolved D. The CDR3 contains 14 residues. V was clipped by 0 bases and J by 7 bases, with 10 bases between them. Germline CDR1 is SGHKS and CDR2 is YYEKEE (reference sequence). This CDR3 reads CASSLVGGSEKLFF. For the CDR3, the DNA is TGTGCCAGCAGCTTGGTAGGTGGTAGTGAAAAACTGTTTTTT.

This sequence joins TRBV12-5 and TRBJ1-5, with D perhaps TRBD1 (5 bases). V shed 2 bases and J shed 0 bases, with 8 bases lying between them. CDR3 length: 15 residues. From germline, CDR1 is LGHNT and CDR2 FRNRAP. The CDR3 DNA is TGTGCTAGTGGTTTGTCCGGGGGTAGCAATCAGCCCCAGCATTTT. As protein: CASGLSGGSNQPQHF.

This chain connects TRBV7-9 to TRBJ2-3; 9 nucleotides align to TRBD1. V shed 4 bases, J shed 4 bases, and the junction held 6 bases outside the gene matches. The CDR3 contains 15 residues. The germline CDR1 and CDR2 sequences are SEHNR and FQNEAQ (reference sequence). In DNA form, the CDR3 reads TGTGCCAGCAGCTCTTGGACAGGGGCGGCAGATACGCAGTATTTT. The encoded protein is CASSSWTGAADTQYF.

The J gene is TRBJ2-1, the V gene TRBV9; possibly TRBD2 for D (6 bases). Per the germline V gene, CDR1 is SGDLS and CDR2 is YYNGEE. The CDR3 spans 16 residues. Trimming stripped 4 bases from V and 0 bases from J, with 14 bases between. The CDR3 coding sequence is TGTGCCAGCAGCCCACGGGGGAGTAGCTCCTACAATGAGCAGTTCTTC. Encoded protein: CASSPRGSSSYNEQFF.

V is TRBV28 and J is TRBJ1-1, with D unclear. The CDR3 length is 14 residues. Per the germline V gene, CDR1 is MDHEN and CDR2 is SYDVKM. The ends were cut back, 2 bases at V and 1 base at J, with 8 bases in the middle. The chain's CDR3 is CASSLNRGNTEAFF. CDR3 coding DNA: TGTGCCAGCAGTTTAAATCGGGGGAACACTGAAGCTTTCTTT.

The chain joins TRBV7-2 to TRBJ1-2, with TRBD1 matching 11 bases. Germline V CDR1 and CDR2: SGHTA, FQGNSA. The trim removed 2 bases at V and 10 bases at J, leaving 6 bases unmatched. The CDR3 length is 14 residues. CDR3: CASSLPGQGEIYTF. The DNA of the CDR3 is TGTGCCAGCAGCTTACCGGGACAGGGGGAGATCTACACCTTC.

The chain employs TRBV6-5 and TRBJ1-5; D is possibly TRBD1 (5 bases). The length of the CDR3 is 13 residues. Germline V gene lookup returns CDR1 MNHEY and CDR2 SVGAGI. V lost 5 bases, J lost 7 bases, and 12 bases lay in between. The CDR3 coding sequence is TGTGCCAGCAGTCCGGTCCCAGGGCAGCCCCAGCATTTT. Its protein is CASSPVPGQPQHF.

J is TRBJ1-2 and V is TRBV2; D perhaps matches TRBD1 (5 bases). The V end lost 7 bases, the J end lost 8 bases, and 20 bases lay between the germline ends. CDR3 size: 14 residues. Germline loops: CDR1 SNHLY, CDR2 FYNNEI. The CDR3 DNA follows: TGTGCCAGCACGGACGGGGACGCCCAGAAGGGCTACACCTTC. Encoded protein: CASTDGDAQKGYTF.

This sequence joins TRBV19 and TRBJ1-1; D unresolved. Germline V CDR1 and CDR2: LNHDA, SQIVND (reference sequence). V was trimmed by 6 bases and J by 6 bases, leaving 17 bases between them. This CDR3 has 14 amino acids. CDR3 amino acids: CASSPLDQKAEAFF. CDR3 coding DNA: TGTGCCAGTAGCCCTCTCGACCAAAAAGCTGAAGCTTTCTTT.

The chain is built from TRBV7-6 and TRBJ2-3; 7 bases are a match to TRBD2. Trimming took 5 bases from V and 1 from J; bases not matched to a gene: 6. This CDR3 comprises 15 residues. Per the germline V gene, CDR1 is SGHVS and CDR2 is FNYEAQ. CDR3 sequence: CASSPGGGRTDTQYF. Here the CDR3 DNA reads TGTGCCAGCAGCCCGGGAGGCGGTCGCACAGATACGCAGTATTTT.

This chain connects TRBV5-4 to TRBJ2-2; the D gene is possibly TRBD1 (6 bases). CDR3 length equals 15 residues. Germline CDR1 and CDR2: SGHNT and YYREEE (reference sequence). Trimming took 5 bases from V and 4 from J, leaving 15 bases between them. The CDR3 is CASRVEAGVTGELFF. CDR3 sequence (DNA): TGTGCCAGCAGAGTAGAGGCAGGGGTCACCGGGGAGCTGTTTTTT.